The 14 T cell receptor beta chains in this list originate from one sample, sequenced in a study of cytomegalovirus exposure and HLA in healthy donors. PCR involved 60 Vbeta and 13 Jbeta primers. TCRdb's table, derived via immunoSEQ multiplex PCR, lists solely in-frame clones and lacks some. Of 150,000 to 190,000 clones listed, around 74% are singletons. Sequencing was carried out using PBMCs. All receptors derive from a man in his late teens or twenties in good health and CMV-seronegative.

The chain carries TRBV5-1 and TRBJ1-2; D uncertain. The CDR3 extends over 13 amino acids. Germline V lookup: CDR1 SGHRS, CDR2 YFSETQ. Trimming removed 0 bases at V and 3 bases at J, with 6 bases between. The CDR3 nucleotides read TGCGCCAGCAGCTTGGAGGCGGACTATGGCTACACCTTC. Protein product: CASSLEADYGYTF.

This chain uses TRBV5-1 with TRBJ2-5; 8 positions match TRBD2. From germline, CDR1 is SGHRS and CDR2 YFSETQ. CDR3 length: 14 amino acids. Unmatched junction bases numbered 2, after V lost 2 bases and J lost 2 bases. The CDR3 DNA reads as TGCGCCAGCAGCTTTGCTAGCGGGCAAGAGACCCAGTACTTC. Protein product: CASSFASGQETQYF.

For the CDR3, the DNA is TGTGCCAGCAGCTCGATGACAGGGCGACTGAACACTGAAGCTTTCTTT. Translation gives CASSSMTGRLNTEAFF. This chain joins TRBV7-9 and TRBJ1-1; 7 positions agree with TRBD1. The germline gives CDR1 SEHNR, CDR2 FQNEAQ (reference sequence). The V and J ends lost 4 bases and 0 bases, in that order; junction bases with no gene match: 8. CDR3 length: 16 residues. The full variable domain, with the rest looked up from reference TRBV7-9 and TRBJ1-1, is DTGVSQNPRHKITKRGQNVTFRCDPISEHNRLYWYRQTLGQGPEFLTYFQNEAQLEKSRLLSDRFSAERPKGSFSTLEIQRTEQGDSAMYLCASSSMTGRLNTEAFFGQGTRLTVV.

The chain has TRBV29-1 and TRBJ2-2, with a tentative D call TRBD1 (5 bases). The CDR3 is 16 residues long. The V gene lost 4 bases and the J gene lost 4 bases, with 19 bases spanning the gap. Germline CDR1 is SQVTM and CDR2 is ANQGSEA. This chain's CDR3 is CSVVGAEGLSTGELFF. The DNA for the CDR3 is TGCAGCGTTGTAGGGGCGGAAGGTTTGAGCACCGGGGAGCTGTTTTTT.

This clone has just a few counts. V gene TRBV27 combines with J gene TRBJ2-3, with D uncertain. V was pared by 6 bases and J by 2 bases, with 21 bases between. The V gene's germline CDR1 is MNHEY and CDR2 SMNVEV (reference sequence). The CDR3 runs 17 residues. The CDR3 protein is CASSPVRSVMSTDTQYF. The CDR3 DNA reads TGTGCCAGCAGCCCTGTGAGGTCTGTCATGTCCACAGATACGCAGTATTTT.

The chain combines TRBV7-2 with TRBJ1-2; the D is unclear. Trimming removed 5 bases from V and 2 bases from J, with 9 bases in between. This CDR3 comprises 13 residues. Germline-derived CDR1 and CDR2 are SGHTA and FQGNSA. In DNA, the CDR3 is TGTGCCAGCAGCAACTCGTTGAACTATGGCTACACCTTC. Its translation: CASSNSLNYGYTF.

This chain joins TRBV28 and TRBJ2-5; 9 bases fit TRBD1. Trimming removed 5 bases from V and 5 bases from J; junction bases left unmatched: 6. This CDR3 has 14 amino acids. The germline V gene has CDR1 MDHEN and CDR2 SYDVKM. CDR3: CASSLGTGRETQYF. Written as DNA, the CDR3 is TGTGCCAGCAGTCTCGGGACAGGGAGGGAGACCCAGTACTTC. Variable domain in full (rest from reference TRBV28 and TRBJ2-5): DVKVTQSSRYLVKRTGEKVFLECVQDMDHENMFWYRQDPGLGLRLIYFSYDVKMKEKGDIPEGYSVSREKKERFSLILESASTNQTSMYLCASSLGTGRETQYFGPGTRLLVL.

This clone showed up just a few times. This chain connects TRBV6-5 to TRBJ1-1, with no clear D. CDR3 length equals 12 residues. V lost 6 bases and J lost 1, with 6 bases in between. CDR1 and CDR2 (germline): MNHEY, SVGAGI. The CDR3 here is CASSYQNTEAFF. For the CDR3, the DNA is TGTGCCAGCAGCTACCAGAACACTGAAGCTTTCTTT.

The chain uses TRBV7-9 and TRBJ2-5, with 7 bases matching TRBD2. The J segment lost 5 bases and the V segment lost 3 bases, leaving 3 bases of the junction unmatched. This CDR3 contains 13 residues. Per the germline V gene, CDR1 is SEHNR and CDR2 is FQNEAQ (reference sequence). The CDR3 bases are TGTGCCAGCAGCTTGACTAGCCCTGAGACCCAGTACTTC. Amino acid sequence: CASSLTSPETQYF. Using reference TRBV7-9 and TRBJ2-5 for the parts outside the CDR3, the full variable domain is DTGVSQNPRHKITKRGQNVTFRCDPISEHNRLYWYRQTLGQGPEFLTYFQNEAQLEKSRLLSDRFSAERPKGSFSTLEIQRTEQGDSAMYLCASSLTSPETQYFGPGTRLLVL.

The chain uses TRBV4-1 and TRBJ2-7, with TRBD1 matching 8 bases. The CDR3 runs 15 residues. Unmatched junction bases numbered 8, after V lost 4 bases and J lost 3 bases. Germline-derived CDR1 and CDR2 are MGHRA and YSYEKL. The CDR3 DNA follows: TGCGCCAGCAGCCCCCAGGGACAGGCCCACTACGAGCAGTACTTC. It yields the protein CASSPQGQAHYEQYF.

The V gene is TRBV6-1, the J gene TRBJ1-2; 7 bases agree with TRBD1. Germline V gives CDR1 MNHNS, CDR2 SASEGT. Trimming cost V 2 bases and J 3 bases; bases outside gene matches: 9. The CDR3 is 16 amino acids. The CDR3 DNA is TGTGCCAGCAGTGAACGGGGCACAGGGGTAGACTATGGCTACACCTTC. Its translation: CASSERGTGVDYGYTF.

The V gene is TRBV7-2, the J gene TRBJ1-2; 8 bases line up with TRBD1. This CDR3 has 16 amino acids. CDR1 and CDR2 (germline): SGHTA, FQGNSA. V lost 5 bases and J lost 3; bases outside the gene matches: 11. In DNA, the CDR3 is TGTGCCAGCAGCGCCCATGCTGGACAGGGTGACTATGGCTACACCTTC. Amino acid sequence: CASSAHAGQGDYGYTF.

Points on this clone: Germline and junction disagree at one end, which may indicate a read error. This sequence joins TRBV6-5 and TRBJ1-1; 7 bases line up with TRBD1. The CDR3 runs 12 residues. Looked up from germline, CDR1 is MNHEY and CDR2 is SVGAGI. The CDR3 coding sequence is TGTGCCAGCAGTGGACCAGGGGGTGAAACTTTCTTT. Translating it yields CASSGPGGETFF.

The CDR3 region is CASSSGQSNQPQHF. CDR3 bases: TGTGCCAGCAGCTCGGGACAGAGCAATCAGCCCCAGCATTTT. The chain carries TRBV7-2 and TRBJ1-5; 7 positions agree with TRBD1. Looked up from germline, CDR1 is SGHTA and CDR2 is FQGNSA. V was clipped by 4 bases and J by 1 base; unmatched bases: 1. CDR3 length equals 14 residues.